Presented here are 8 T cell receptor beta chains from one specimen sequenced in a study of CD8 T cells in ankylosing spondylitis. No antigen has been identified for these receptors. TCRdb re-called the 5' RACE reads through MiXCR, storing one row per CDR3 protein. The sample lists more than 650,000 distinct CDR3 sequences, roughly 12% seen once, with approximately 0.5% in the top ten. General study results and limits: Characteristic, it appeared, of ankylosing spondylitis blood was a TCR beta motif of seven or eight highly homologous variants.

The specimen was blood, either unsorted or a sorted T cell fraction (not recorded which). All receptors derive from a male donor with ankylosing spondylitis.

This clonotype occurred a few times. The CDR3 DNA follows: TGTGCCAGCTCCCTGGCGGACGTCAAAGTTGCGGGCTACACCTTC. Its protein is CASSLADVKVAGYTF. V gene TRBV18 combines with J gene TRBJ1-2, with D uncertain. Between the trimmed V and J ends, which lost 6 bases and 8 bases, there was a span of 22 bases. The CDR3 extends over 15 amino acids. Germline CDR1 reads KGHSH; CDR2 reads LQKENI. Combining the CDR3 with reference TRBV18 and TRBJ1-2 gives the whole variable domain NAGVMQNPRHLVRRRGQEARLRCSPMKGHSHVYWYRQLPEEGLKFMVYLQKENIIDESGMPKERFSAEFPKEGPSILRIQQVVRGDSAAYFCASSLADVKVAGYTFGSGTRLTVV.

This clonotype was seen a handful of times. This sequence joins TRBV9 and TRBJ2-7; 11 nucleotides agree with TRBD1. Germline trimming cut 3 bases from V and 3 bases from J; bases unmatched to any gene: 2. The CDR3 has 14 amino acids. Per germline, CDR1 SGDLS and CDR2 YYNGEE. The CDR3 region is CASSGGTGGYEQYF. The CDR3 nucleotides read TGTGCCAGCAGCGGGGGGACAGGGGGCTACGAGCAGTACTTC.

This sequence joins TRBV24-1 and TRBJ1-4; 7 bases line up with TRBD1. Germline loops: CDR1 KGHDR, CDR2 SFDVKD. CDR3 length: 14 residues. The trim removed 5 bases at V and 6 bases at J, leaving 5 bases unmatched. Written as DNA, the CDR3 is TGTGCCACCAGTGCGACAGGGATTGATGAAAAACTGTTTTTT. The encoded protein is CATSATGIDEKLFF.

This clonotype has a count of ten or more. The gene calls are TRBV12-3 or TRBV12-4 and TRBJ1-1, with TRBD1 as a possible D gene (5 bases). The CDR3 runs to 12 residues. V was shortened by 2 bases and J by 11 bases, with 12 bases between the two germline ends. This CDR3 reads CASSLSSRAAFF. The CDR3 coding sequence is TGTGCCAGCAGTTTATCGAGCAGGGCGGCTTTCTTT.

In its sample, this clonotype was seen many times. This chain links TRBV20-1 with TRBJ2-5; TRBD1 agrees at 8 bases. The CDR3 has 12 amino acids. Germline V gene lookup returns CDR1 DFQATT and CDR2 SNEGSKA (reference sequence). With 4 bases clipped from V and 5 bases from J, the junction kept 3 bases outside the gene matches. The CDR3 sequence: CSATGGRETQYF. The CDR3 DNA is TGCAGTGCTACAGGGGGCCGGGAGACCCAGTACTTC.

This sequence joins TRBV28 and TRBJ1-6; possibly TRBD1 for D (5 bases). Germline V gives CDR1 MDHEN, CDR2 SYDVKM. The CDR3 totals 10 residues. V lost 10 bases and J 9 bases, leaving 7 bases between the germline ends. CDR3 amino acids: CAIGGSPLHF. DNA for the CDR3: TGTGCCATCGGGGGTTCACCCCTCCACTTT.

This clonotype was observed a handful of times. The chain combines TRBV20-1 with TRBJ2-1, with 11 bases that match TRBD2. Losses at the gene ends were 3 bases for V and 5 bases for J; bases not matched to a gene: 9. Germline CDR1 DFQATT, CDR2 SNEGSKA (reference sequence). This CDR3 is 16 amino acids long. DNA for the CDR3: TGCAGTGCTAGGTCCCCGGGACTAGCGGATGACAATGAGCAGTTCTTC. It codes for CSARSPGLADDNEQFF.

This clonotype appeared a few times. This chain links TRBV10-3 with TRBJ1-1; no clear D. CDR3 length: 13 amino acids. Trimming left V 4 bases short and J 0 bases short, with 6 bases between. Germline V CDR1 and CDR2: ENHRY, SYGVKD. CDR3 bases: TGTGCCATCAGTGGACGGGTGAACACTGAAGCTTTCTTT. Translating gives CAISGRVNTEAFF.